This T cell receptor (beta chain) comes out of a study of blood T cell repertoires in COVID-19. Here immunoSEQ multiplex PCR was the method, and the copy in TCRdb shows in-frame clones only, minus some. Among 210,000 or so clones listed, roughly 85% were seen once. The germline V gene has CDR1 MNHEY and CDR2 SVGEGT. The CDR3 totals 18 residues. V gave up 0 bases and J gave up 8 bases; unmatched junction bases: 15. The rearrangement joins TRBV6-2 or TRBV6-3 to TRBJ2-1; 8 nucleotides line up with TRBD2. The TCR originated in a woman aged 18-29 years who had recovered from COVID-19. The sequenced material came from peripheral blood. The CDR3 sequence: CASSYSLTTSGSFYEQFF. The CDR3 DNA reads as TGTGCCAGCAGTTACTCCCTGACTACCAGCGGGAGCTTCTATGAGCAGTTCTTC.